What follows are 25 T cell receptor beta chains derived from one specimen sequenced in a study of T-cell memory formation after mild COVID-19. TCRdb reprocessed the 5' RACE reads with MiXCR, giving one entry per CDR3 protein. The sample consists of around 320,000 distinct CDR3 sequences, approximately 15% of them appearing once. The specimen was PBMCs or a T cell subset sorted from them (not recorded which). Receptors originate from a man aged 18 to 29 who had mild COVID-19 (a few samples of this study predate the infection). Cell type and time point are not known.

This clonotype was detected ten times or more. This chain uses TRBV7-6 with TRBJ2-7; a weak D match, TRBD1 (5 bases). The V end was cut by 5 bases, the J end by 0 bases, with 14 bases between. Germline V CDR1 and CDR2: SGHVS, FNYEAQ. This CDR3 spans 15 amino acids. CDR3 sequence (DNA): TGTGCCAGCAGCCTAGGGGCGTCTAGCTCCTACGAGCAGTACTTC. Translation: CASSLGASSSYEQYF.

The chain is built from TRBV4-3 and TRBJ2-1; TRBD2 might be the D (6 bases). The ends were cut back, 4 bases at V and 7 bases at J, with 20 bases in the middle. The CDR3 loop spans 16 amino acids. Germline CDR1 LGHNA, CDR2 YSLEER. DNA for the CDR3: TGCGCCAGCAGCCCGGCGGCGGGATATAGGGGTAATGAGCAGTTCTTC. Translation gives CASSPAAGYRGNEQFF.

V gene TRBV7-6 combines with J gene TRBJ2-3, with D perhaps TRBD2 (5 bases). Germline V gives CDR1 SGHVS, CDR2 FNYEAQ. V was pared by 5 bases and J by 5 bases, with 14 bases between. The CDR3 has 14 residues. The DNA of the CDR3 is TGTGCCAGCAGCCGCTTGCCGGAGGTAGATACGCAGTATTTT. It specifies CASSRLPEVDTQYF.

This clonotype was seen a handful of times. The V gene is TRBV27, the J gene TRBJ1-1; the match to TRBD1 covers 9 bases. Trimming at V came to 6 bases and at J to 9 bases, leaving 5 bases not matched to a gene. The germline CDR1 and CDR2 sequences are MNHEY and SMNVEV (reference sequence). The CDR3 loop spans 12 amino acids. CDR3 loop: CASSFNRGQAFF. CDR3 sequence (DNA): TGTGCCAGCAGCTTCAACAGGGGGCAAGCTTTCTTT.

This clonotype has a handful of counts. The gene calls are TRBV10-2 and TRBJ1-3; D not certain. CDR1 and CDR2 (germline): WSHSY, SAAADI. V was clipped by 3 bases and J by 5 bases, with 5 bases between them. CDR3 length equals 12 residues. CDR3 sequence reads: CASSEERNTIYF. As DNA, the CDR3 is TGCGCCAGCAGTGAAGAGAGAAACACCATATATTTT.

This chain uses TRBV21-1 with TRBJ2-1; TRBD1, the table's D call, lacks a check against the DNA. TRBV21-1 is annotated as a pseudogene. The CDR3 is made up of 15 amino acids. CDR3 sequence reads: CASSPRGQGDNEQFF. The CDR3 DNA follows: TGTGCCAGCAGCCCCCGTGGACAGGGGGACAATGAGCAGTTCTTC.

The chain links TRBV29-1 to TRBJ2-1; D is uncertain. Between the trimmed V and J ends, which lost 6 bases and 3 bases, there was a span of 9 bases. CDR3 length: 12 residues. The V gene's germline CDR1 is SQVTM and CDR2 ANQGSEA. CDR3 nucleotides: TGCAGCGTCCTCTCGCTCTACAATGAGCAGTTCTTC. Translated: CSVLSLYNEQFF.

The V call is TRBV7-8, the J call TRBJ2-1; D is possibly TRBD2 (6 bases). This CDR3 is built from 16 residues. Between the trimmed V and J ends, which lost 1 base and 3 bases, there was a span of 13 bases. The germline gives CDR1 SGHVS, CDR2 FQNEAQ. The CDR3 coding sequence is TGTGCCAGCAGCTTAGTGATCCAGGGACTCTACAATGAGCAGTTCTTC. This translates into CASSLVIQGLYNEQFF.

V gene TRBV7-9 combines with J gene TRBJ2-7, with 8 bases identical to TRBD1. The length of the CDR3 is 18 residues. CDR1 is SEHNR, CDR2 FQNEAQ, per germline (reference sequence). The junction had 20 bases not matched to a gene; V was cut back by 5 bases and J by 5 bases. CDR3 sequence: CASSRNLRSGGAKNEQYF. As DNA, the CDR3 is TGTGCCAGCAGCCGTAACCTGCGATCAGGGGGCGCAAAGAACGAGCAGTACTTC.

J is TRBJ2-1 and V is TRBV5-1; D is tentatively TRBD1 or TRBD2 (5 bases each). Trimming removed 3 bases at V and 8 bases at J, with 18 bases between. Per the germline V gene, CDR1 is SGHRS and CDR2 is YFSETQ. The CDR3 contains 15 residues. CDR3 sequence: CASSSAPGTSDEQFF. Written as DNA, the CDR3 is TGCGCCAGCAGCTCGGCGCCCGGGACCTCTGATGAGCAGTTCTTC. Filled out from reference TRBV5-1 and TRBJ2-1, the complete variable domain reads KAGVTQTPRYLIKTRGQQVTLSCSPISGHRSVSWYQQTPGQGLQFLFEYFSETQRNKGNFPGRFSGRQFSNSRSEMNVSTLELGDSALYLCASSSAPGTSDEQFFGPGTRLTVL.

The chain has TRBV9 and TRBJ2-4, with D perhaps TRBD1 or TRBD2 (5 bases each). Looked up from germline, CDR1 is SGDLS and CDR2 is YYNGEE. V was shortened by 0 bases and J by 11 bases, with 12 bases between the two germline ends. The CDR3 spans 13 residues. CDR3 protein: CASSVVGEGLQYF. The CDR3 nucleotides read TGTGCCAGCAGCGTAGTGGGAGAGGGGCTTCAGTACTTC.

This clonotype came up many times. The rearrangement uses TRBV3-1 and TRBJ1-1; TRBD1 aligns across 7 bases. The trim removed 8 bases at V and 0 bases at J, leaving 3 bases unmatched. This CDR3 is built from 13 residues. Germline CDR1 reads LGHDT; CDR2 reads YNNKEL (reference sequence). The CDR3 region has the DNA TGTGCCAGCCAACAGGGGATGAACACTGAAGCTTTCTTT. Amino acids: CASQQGMNTEAFF.

There are many counts of this clonotype. This sequence joins TRBV28 and TRBJ2-3; weak D call: TRBD2 (5 bases). The CDR3 sequence is 14 residues long. V was pared by 4 bases and J by 2 bases, with 10 bases between. Germline V gene sequence: CDR1 MDHEN, CDR2 SYDVKM. The CDR3 is CASSSPGYTDTQYF. The CDR3 nucleotides read TGTGCCAGCAGTTCCCCGGGGTACACAGATACGCAGTATTTT.

The chain joins TRBV29-1 to TRBJ1-1, with D unclear. From germline, CDR1 is SQVTM and CDR2 ANQGSEA. Trimming removed 5 bases from V and 6 bases from J, with 13 bases in between. The length of the CDR3 is 12 residues. The CDR3 DNA is TGCAGCGTTTTTACGGGCGTTGCTGAAGCTTTCTTT. Translation: CSVFTGVAEAFF.

The chain has TRBV20-1 and TRBJ2-2, with 11 bases lining up with TRBD2. Germline V CDR1 and CDR2: DFQATT, SNEGSKA (reference sequence). The CDR3 extends over 18 amino acids. Trimming cost V 0 bases and J 2 bases; bases outside gene matches: 8. CDR3 DNA: TGCAGTGCTAGAGAGCTACTAGCGGGGGCCCTCAACACCGGGGAGCTGTTTTTT. Protein: CSARELLAGALNTGELFF.

This clonotype showed up just a few times. This chain connects TRBV7-9 to TRBJ1-5; D not certain. This CDR3 has 14 residues. Germline CDR1 is SEHNR and CDR2 is FQNEAQ (reference sequence). The V and J ends lost 4 bases and 1 base respectively, with 8 bases between them. CDR3 sequence reads: CASSSLGSNQPQHF. As DNA, the CDR3 is TGTGCCAGCAGCTCCCTAGGGAGCAATCAGCCCCAGCATTTT.

This clonotype has more than one count but fewer than ten. V is TRBV27 and J is TRBJ2-7; 10 nucleotides match TRBD1. With 6 bases clipped from V and 4 bases from J, the junction kept 6 bases outside the gene matches. The CDR3 runs 14 residues. The germline V gene encodes CDR1 MNHEY and CDR2 SMNVEV (reference sequence). The CDR3 DNA follows: TGTGCCAGCAGCTACGGGGACAGGGGATACGAGCAGTACTTC. The encoded protein is CASSYGDRGYEQYF.

The chain links TRBV5-1 to TRBJ2-1, with 10 bases lining up with TRBD1. The CDR3 runs to 17 residues. Germline CDR1 and CDR2: SGHRS and YFSETQ. The ends lost 4 bases at V and 1 base at J; junction bases unmatched: 8. The CDR3 sequence is CASSPGQGILSYNEQFF. The CDR3 bases are TGCGCCAGCAGCCCGGGACAGGGGATTTTATCCTACAATGAGCAGTTCTTC.

The CDR3 loop reads CASLVGDIQYF. Here the CDR3 DNA reads TGTGCCAGCCTCGTAGGGGACATTCAGTACTTC. The rearrangement uses TRBV12-3 or TRBV12-4 and TRBJ2-4, with D perhaps matching TRBD1 (5 bases). V was clipped by 8 bases and J by 8 bases, with 10 bases between them. CDR3 length: 11 amino acids.

This clonotype was found many times. The V and J genes are TRBV12-3 or TRBV12-4 and TRBJ2-7; possible D gene TRBD1, 7 bases. With 3 bases removed from V and 4 bases from J, the gap between germline ends came to 13 bases. The CDR3 sequence is 14 residues long. Here the CDR3 DNA reads TGTGCCAGCAGTTTTGGAGGGGGCGGTTACGAGCAGTACTTC. This codes for CASSFGGGGYEQYF.

This clonotype showed up just a few times. V usage is TRBV20-1 and J usage is TRBJ1-5; a possible D gene is TRBD1 (6 bases). Trimming took 6 bases from V and 5 from J, leaving 11 bases between them. Germline assignment: CDR1 DFQATT and CDR2 SNEGSKA (reference sequence). The CDR3 totals 12 residues. The CDR3 protein is CSAGGVYQPQHF. The CDR3 DNA follows: TGCAGTGCAGGGGGAGTCTATCAGCCCCAGCATTTT.

CDR3 region: CAISDPTINQPQHF. The CDR3, as DNA: TGTGCCATCAGTGACCCCACGATCAATCAGCCCCAGCATTTT. The rearrangement uses TRBV10-3 and TRBJ1-5; D remains unclear. Germline CDR1 reads ENHRY; CDR2 reads SYGVKD. The V end was cut by 3 bases, the J end by 3 bases, with 9 bases between. CDR3 length: 14 residues.

CDR3 loop: CASSQSTQGQAFF. The DNA of the CDR3 is TGTGCCAGCAGCCAATCGACCCAGGGTCAAGCTTTCTTT. The chain combines TRBV3-1 with TRBJ1-1, with TRBD1 as a possible D gene (5 bases). There are 13 residues in the CDR3. With 2 bases removed from V and 9 bases from J, the gap between germline ends came to 13 bases. Germline V gene data show CDR1 as LGHDT and CDR2 as YNNKEL (reference sequence).

This clonotype was found many times. The chain carries TRBV3-1 and TRBJ2-2, with 9 bases aligning to TRBD1. The CDR3 sequence is 16 residues long. Per the germline V gene, CDR1 is LGHDT and CDR2 is YNNKEL (reference sequence). V gave up 3 bases and J gave up 3 bases; unmatched junction bases: 5. This CDR3 reads CASSQATGGYTGELFF. The CDR3 DNA reads as TGTGCCAGCAGCCAGGCCACAGGGGGCTACACCGGGGAGCTGTTTTTT. The full variable domain, completed using reference TRBV3-1 and TRBJ2-2, is DTAVSQTPKYLVTQMGNDKSIKCEQNLGHDTMYWYKQDSKKFLKIMFSYNNKELIINETVPNRFSPKSPDKAHLNLHINSLELGDSAVYFCASSQATGGYTGELFFGEGSRLTVL.

Ten or more counts support this clonotype. The V and J genes are TRBV4-3 and TRBJ2-5; 8 bases fit TRBD1. This CDR3 contains 14 residues. CDR1 is LGHNA and CDR2 is YSLEER in the germline V gene. Germline trimming cut 4 bases from V and 5 bases from J; bases unmatched to any gene: 6. The CDR3 loop is CASSRGQGSETQYF. The CDR3 DNA follows: TGCGCCAGCAGCCGAGGACAGGGTTCGGAGACCCAGTACTTC.